Shown below are 26 T cell receptor beta chains from a single sample sequenced in a study of human T cells and chemical hapten exposure. Time point denoted: pre-sensitization, week 0. Treatment meaning: therapeutic diphenylcyclopropenone sensitization with weekly scalp DPC. TCRdb passed the RACE reads through MiXCR, listing each CDR3 protein once. This table holds around 260,000 distinct CDR3 sequences, 7.5% to 10% found once. The sequencing here drew on whole blood, taken in connection with sensitization to the hapten diphenylcyclopropenone (DPC). These receptors came from a woman in her thirties or forties with alopecia areata. Some clones in this sample may be carry-over from other donors' samples.

This clonotype occurred a few times. This chain links TRBV7-9 with TRBJ2-1; 10 bases fit TRBD2. Germline-derived CDR1 and CDR2 are SEHNR and FQNEAQ (reference sequence). Losses at the gene ends were 5 bases for V and 10 bases for J; bases not matched to a gene: 11. The CDR3 consists of 15 residues. CDR3 protein: CASSAGGSGRPEQFF. CDR3 bases: TGTGCCAGCAGCGCCGGGGGTAGCGGGAGGCCAGAGCAGTTCTTC.

The sample holds many counts of this clonotype. The chain couples TRBV7-2 to TRBJ2-5, with 7 bases lining up with TRBD2. The V segment lost 2 bases and the J segment 4 bases; nucleotides outside the gene matches: 4. CDR1 SGHTA and CDR2 FQGNSA come from the germline V gene. The CDR3 length is 14 residues. The CDR3 loop reads CASSLPGRVETQYF. The CDR3 DNA follows: TGTGCCAGCAGCTTACCAGGGAGGGTAGAGACCCAGTACTTC.

This clonotype was counted only a few times. The gene calls are TRBV6-2 or TRBV6-3 and TRBJ2-2; 10 nucleotides align to TRBD2. This CDR3 has 14 amino acids. Germline-derived CDR1 and CDR2 are MNHEY and SVGEGT. Trimming removed 6 bases from V and 7 bases from J; junction bases left unmatched: 5. CDR3 protein: CASRGLAYDGELFF. CDR3 sequence (DNA): TGTGCCAGCAGGGGACTAGCGTACGACGGGGAGCTGTTTTTT.

This clonotype was found a few times. V and J are TRBV7-2 and TRBJ2-3, with TRBD2 matching over 7 bases. The length of the CDR3 is 16 residues. With V trimmed by 2 bases and J by 6 bases, 11 bases remained unmatched. The germline V gene has CDR1 SGHTA and CDR2 FQGNSA. The DNA of the CDR3 is TGTGCCAGCAGCTTATACGAGGGAGGGACCAGGGATACGCAGTATTTT. This sequence encodes CASSLYEGGTRDTQYF.

The rearrangement uses TRBV6-5 and TRBJ2-3; 12 bases line up with TRBD2. The V gene's germline CDR1 is MNHEY and CDR2 SVGAGI. V shed 6 bases, J shed 4 bases, and the junction held 5 bases outside the gene matches. CDR3 length equals 15 residues. In nucleotides, the CDR3 is TGTGCCAGCAGCCGACTAGCGGGAGTGTCAGATACGCAGTATTTT. Its translation: CASSRLAGVSDTQYF.

This clonotype was detected only a few times. The chain uses TRBV5-5 and TRBJ1-1, with 7 positions matching TRBD1. The ends lost 5 bases at V and 1 base at J; junction bases unmatched: 5. Germline V gene data show CDR1 as SGHKS and CDR2 as YYEKEE (reference sequence). The CDR3 loop spans 14 amino acids. The CDR3 sequence is CASSYWTGNTEAFF. The CDR3 DNA sequence: TGTGCCAGCAGTTATTGGACAGGGAACACTGAAGCTTTCTTT. Combining the CDR3 with reference TRBV5-5 and TRBJ1-1 gives the whole variable domain DAGVTQSPTHLIKTRGQQVTLRCSPISGHKSVSWYQQVLGQGPQFIFQYYEKEERGRGNFPDRFSARQFPNYSSELNVNALLLGDSALYLCASSYWTGNTEAFFGQGTRLTVV.

This clonotype was observed many times. The chain combines TRBV7-2 with TRBJ2-7; 9 positions agree with TRBD1. Unmatched junction bases numbered 4, after V lost 5 bases and J lost 5 bases. Germline V gives CDR1 SGHTA, CDR2 FQGNSA. There are 13 residues in the CDR3. The DNA of the CDR3 is TGTGCCAGCAGCCTGGACAGGGGCCACGAGCAGTACTTC. Its translation is CASSLDRGHEQYF.

This clonotype was counted only a few times. This chain connects TRBV29-1 to TRBJ1-2, with no clear D. Germline loops: CDR1 SQVTM, CDR2 ANQGSEA. Trimming left V 4 bases short and J 0 bases short, with 15 bases between. CDR3 length equals 15 residues. The CDR3, as DNA: TGCAGCGTTGTGCGTTCGGAGCGTACTAACTATGGCTACACCTTC. Translation gives CSVVRSERTNYGYTF.

J is TRBJ2-7 and V is TRBV27; D is ambiguous. Germline V gene lookup returns CDR1 MNHEY and CDR2 SMNVEV (reference sequence). This CDR3 spans 13 amino acids. Trimming cost V 6 bases and J 5 bases, with 14 bases left between them. CDR3 nucleotides: TGTGCCAGCAGACCCCTGATATCCCACGAGCAGTACTTC. This translates into CASRPLISHEQYF.

This clonotype showed up just a few times. CDR3 DNA sequence: TGCAGTGCTGCCCGAGGGGCGCTTAATTCACCCCTCCACTTT. This gives the protein CSAARGALNSPLHF. The chain has TRBV20-1 and TRBJ1-6; D may be TRBD1 (5 bases). The CDR3 is made up of 14 amino acids. Trimming left V 5 bases short and J 6 bases short, with 14 bases between. CDR1 DFQATT and CDR2 SNEGSKA come from the germline V gene (reference sequence).

The rearrangement links TRBV10-3 to TRBJ1-1; 7 bases map to TRBD1. Germline loops: CDR1 ENHRY, CDR2 SYGVKD. V trimming: 6 bases; J trimming: 4 bases; junction bases outside the gene matches: 8. The CDR3 has 14 amino acids. The CDR3 DNA follows: TGTGCCATCAGAAGCGACAGGGTGCGCACTGAAGCTTTCTTT. Translation: CAIRSDRVRTEAFF.

This clonotype was observed a handful of times. The gene calls are TRBV20-1 and TRBJ2-3; 9 positions agree with TRBD2. The CDR3 spans 15 residues. The germline gives CDR1 DFQATT, CDR2 SNEGSKA (reference sequence). The ends lost 5 bases at V and 3 bases at J; junction bases unmatched: 9. CDR3: CSASRSGRSTDTQYF. The CDR3 DNA reads TGCAGTGCTTCCCGTAGCGGGAGATCTACAGATACGCAGTATTTT.

The rearrangement links TRBV6-5 to TRBJ2-2, with D unclear. Trimming stripped 4 bases from V and 5 bases from J, with 14 bases between. The CDR3 has 15 residues. Germline V gene data show CDR1 as MNHEY and CDR2 as SVGAGI. Written as DNA, the CDR3 is TGTGCCAGCAGTTCCCTCAACCTGAGGACCGGGGAGCTGTTTTTT. This gives the protein CASSSLNLRTGELFF.

This clonotype was seen many times. The gene calls are TRBV24-1 and TRBJ2-2, with D hard to call. V dropped 2 bases and J dropped 7 bases, with 16 bases sitting between them. The germline gives CDR1 KGHDR, CDR2 SFDVKD. The CDR3 length is 16 residues. The CDR3 loop is CATSDWVATPGGELFF. The CDR3 DNA sequence: TGTGCCACCAGTGATTGGGTGGCAACCCCGGGCGGGGAGCTGTTTTTT.

In this sample, this clonotype turned up a few times. V usage is TRBV12-3 or TRBV12-4 and J usage is TRBJ2-1, with 10 bases matching TRBD2. Germline trimming cut 3 bases from V and 12 bases from J; bases unmatched to any gene: 17. The CDR3 runs to 17 residues. CDR3 nucleotide sequence: TGTGCCAGCAGTTTTTATGGTGGAGCAGCGGGAGGGCTTGGGCAGTTCTTC. Its translation is CASSFYGGAAGGLGQFF.

The rearrangement uses TRBV7-2 and TRBJ2-3; D remains ambiguous. Germline assignment: CDR1 SGHTA and CDR2 FQGNSA. The V and J ends lost 5 bases and 7 bases respectively, with 13 bases between them. This CDR3 spans 13 amino acids. The CDR3 DNA sequence: TGTGCCAGCAGCCACCGATTTGAGAATACGCAGTATTTT. This codes for CASSHRFENTQYF.

This clonotype was counted a few times. CDR3 DNA: TGTGCCAGCAGTCAAGGTGCCCAGGGGGAGCAGTACTTC. It translates to CASSQGAQGEQYF. The V and J genes are TRBV28 and TRBJ2-7; D is possibly TRBD1 (6 bases). Per germline, CDR1 MDHEN and CDR2 SYDVKM. V was pared by 5 bases and J by 7 bases, with 15 bases between. This CDR3 has 13 residues.

The sample holds many counts of this clonotype. The J gene is TRBJ2-2, the V gene TRBV11-1; a weak D match, TRBD2 (6 bases). Trimming removed 2 bases at V and 3 bases at J, with 10 bases between. CDR1 is SGHAT and CDR2 is FQDESV in the germline V gene (reference sequence). The CDR3 contains 15 residues. The CDR3 sequence is CASSLRRGDTGELFF. The CDR3 coding sequence is TGTGCCAGCAGCTTAAGGCGCGGGGACACCGGGGAGCTGTTTTTT.

This clonotype was picked up a small number of times. The rearrangement uses TRBV27 and TRBJ2-1; 12 nucleotides align to TRBD2. V dropped 6 bases and J dropped 5; count of bases not matched to a gene: 2. Germline CDR1 and CDR2: MNHEY and SMNVEV (reference sequence). The CDR3 consists of 14 residues. DNA for the CDR3: TGTGCCAGCAGAACTAGCGGGAGGAACAATGAGCAGTTCTTC. This translates into CASRTSGRNNEQFF.

This clonotype has only a few counts. The rearrangement links TRBV7-3 to TRBJ2-5, with 8 bases lining up with TRBD2. CDR1 is SGHTA, CDR2 FQGTGA, per germline. The CDR3 sequence is 16 residues long. V was pared by 4 bases and J by 4 bases, with 11 bases of the junction left unmatched. CDR3 sequence (DNA): TGTGCCAGCAGCTCCATTAGCGGGGAGGCTGGAGAGACCCAGTACTTC. Its translation is CASSSISGEAGETQYF.

This clonotype appeared a few times. The chain has TRBV27 and TRBJ2-6; the match to TRBD1 covers 10 bases. The J segment lost 0 bases and the V segment lost 6 bases, leaving 11 bases of the junction unmatched. The CDR3 sequence is 19 residues long. CDR1 is MNHEY, CDR2 SMNVEV, per germline (reference sequence). CDR3 DNA sequence: TGTGCCAGCAGCCTTAATGAGGGACAGGGGCTCTCTGGGGCCAACGTCCTGACTTTC. Amino acids: CASSLNEGQGLSGANVLTF.

This chain uses TRBV18 with TRBJ1-1; 10 bases are shared with TRBD1. Germline V CDR1 and CDR2: KGHSH, LQKENI. The CDR3 runs 18 residues. J was trimmed by 4 bases and V by 1 base; bases with no gene match: 12. CDR3 region: CASSPQLAGTGASTEAFF. CDR3 nucleotides: TGTGCCAGCTCACCACAGTTGGCCGGGACAGGGGCCTCCACTGAAGCTTTCTTT.

This clonotype was found many times. The rearrangement links TRBV4-3 to TRBJ2-2; D uncertain. The V gene's germline CDR1 is LGHNA and CDR2 YSLEER. The CDR3 spans 14 residues. V was cut by 0 bases and J by 3 bases, with 5 bases left in between. Here the CDR3 reads CASSQDWYTGELFF. CDR3 nucleotides: TGCGCCAGCAGCCAAGACTGGTACACCGGGGAGCTGTTTTTT.

V is TRBV6-2 or TRBV6-3 and J is TRBJ1-5, with D perhaps matching TRBD1 (6 bases). Trimming pared 6 bases from V and 3 bases from J, leaving 21 bases between. Germline V gene data show CDR1 as MNHEY and CDR2 as SVGEGT. The CDR3 is 17 amino acids. CDR3 bases: TGTGCCAGCAGCCTTACGGACAGACGGAAGGACAATCAGCCCCAGCATTTT. This encodes CASSLTDRRKDNQPQHF.

There are a few counts of this clonotype. Here the CDR3 reads CASSVDLGAAEQYF. CDR3 DNA sequence: TGTGCCAGCAGCGTAGACTTGGGTGCAGCGGAGCAGTACTTC. The V call is TRBV9, the J call TRBJ2-7, with no clear D. V was trimmed by 0 bases and J by 7 bases, leaving 14 bases between them. CDR3 size: 14 residues. Germline V lookup: CDR1 SGDLS, CDR2 YYNGEE.

This clonotype was observed at least ten times. The rearrangement uses TRBV24-1 and TRBJ2-3, with D uncertain. The length of the CDR3 is 13 residues. CDR1 and CDR2 (germline): KGHDR, SFDVKD. Trimming removed 4 bases from V and 3 bases from J, with 7 bases in between. The CDR3 DNA is TGTGCCACCAGTGACCCTTGGACAGATACGCAGTATTTT. Amino acids: CATSDPWTDTQYF.